The 16 T cell receptor beta chains below were found in one sample sequenced in a study of cytomegalovirus exposure and HLA in healthy donors. Vbeta (60) and Jbeta (13) primers were used in the PCR. Libraries were prepared by immunoSEQ multiplex PCR; TCRdb keeps only in-frame clonotypes and omits some of them. The profile shows approximately 190,000 clones, 84% of them singletons. The sample taken for sequencing was PBMCs. Every receptor here comes from a woman aged 45-60 years in good health and CMV-seropositive.

This clone was seen a single time. The rearrangement uses TRBV29-1 and TRBJ2-7; TRBD2 aligns across 13 bases. Per the germline V gene, CDR1 is SQVTM and CDR2 is ANQGSEA. The CDR3 consists of 15 residues. The V segment lost 4 bases and the J segment 1 base; nucleotides outside the gene matches: 4. CDR3 bases: TGCAGCGTTGGCGGGACTAGCGGGGCGTCCTACGAGCAGTACTTC. It yields the protein CSVGGTSGASYEQYF.

The J gene is TRBJ1-1, the V gene TRBV6-6; 9 nucleotides match TRBD1. The germline V gene encodes CDR1 MNHNY and CDR2 SVGAGI (reference sequence). The CDR3 is 14 residues long. With 6 bases clipped from V and 1 base from J, the junction kept 3 bases outside the gene matches. CDR3 sequence (DNA): TGTGCCAGCAGAAAGGGACAGGGGAACACTGAAGCTTTCTTT. Translated: CASRKGQGNTEAFF.

The chain joins TRBV4-3 to TRBJ2-7; 8 nucleotides align to TRBD1. The CDR3 spans 13 residues. J gave up 5 bases and V 0 bases, and 0 bases lay outside the gene matches. Germline V gene lookup returns CDR1 LGHNA and CDR2 YSLEER. The CDR3: CASSQEQGDEQYF. CDR3 coding DNA: TGCGCCAGCAGCCAAGAACAGGGGGACGAGCAGTACTTC.

V usage is TRBV19 and J usage is TRBJ1-5; no clear D gene. Per the germline V gene, CDR1 is LNHDA and CDR2 is SQIVND (reference sequence). The CDR3 contains 17 residues. V lost 5 bases and J 0 bases, leaving 17 bases between the germline ends. As DNA, the CDR3 is TGTGCCAGTAGTCTACGACGGGAGGGCTATAGCAATCAGCCCCAGCATTTT. Amino acids: CASSLRREGYSNQPQHF.

The rearrangement uses TRBV5-1 and TRBJ2-3; 13 bases align to TRBD2. The CDR3 extends over 14 amino acids. CDR1 and CDR2 from the germline V gene are SGHRS and YFSETQ. With V trimmed by 5 bases and J by 6 bases, 3 bases remained unmatched. The CDR3, as DNA: TGCGCCAGCAGGCCGGGACTAGCGGGGGATACGCAGTATTTT. This sequence encodes CASRPGLAGDTQYF.

This clone was detected only a few times. The chain employs TRBV10-3 and TRBJ1-1; possibly TRBD1 for D (5 bases). CDR1 and CDR2 from the germline V gene are ENHRY and SYGVKD. This CDR3 is built from 15 residues. Trimming pared 0 bases from V and 0 bases from J, leaving 8 bases between. The CDR3, as DNA: TGTGCCATCAGTGAGTCGGCAGGGATGAACACTGAAGCTTTCTTT. It codes for CAISESAGMNTEAFF.

The V call is TRBV10-3, the J call TRBJ1-3; perhaps TRBD1 as D (5 bases). Germline lookup yields CDR1 ENHRY and CDR2 SYGVKD. The ends were cut back, 11 bases at V and 1 base at J, with 12 bases in the middle. The CDR3 has 13 amino acids. CDR3 sequence: CAASGSSGNTIYF. In DNA, the CDR3 is TGTGCCGCCTCAGGGTCATCTGGAAACACCATATATTTT.

This clone was seen a handful of times. For the CDR3, the DNA is TGTGCCAGCAGCTTAGTGACAGAAATCTCCTATGGCTACACCTTC. Amino acid sequence: CASSLVTEISYGYTF. V usage is TRBV7-2 and J usage is TRBJ1-2, with D perhaps TRBD1 (5 bases). This CDR3 contains 15 residues. Germline CDR1 reads SGHTA; CDR2 reads FQGNSA. The V end lost 1 base, the J end lost 4 bases, and 13 bases lay between the germline ends.

The genes are TRBV30 and TRBJ1-5, with a tentative D call TRBD1 (6 bases). V was cut by 0 bases and J by 4 bases, with 13 bases left in between. CDR3 length: 15 residues. CDR1 and CDR2 (germline): GTSNPN, SVGIG (reference sequence). The CDR3 is CAWSVGGLRNQPQHF. The CDR3 nucleotides read TGTGCCTGGAGTGTAGGGGGTTTACGGAATCAGCCCCAGCATTTT. The full variable domain, with the rest looked up from reference TRBV30 and TRBJ1-5, is SQTIHQWPATLVQPVGSPLSLECTVEGTSNPNLYWYRQAAGRGLQLLFYSVGIGQISSEVPQNLSASRPQDRQFILSSKKLLLSDSGFYLCAWSVGGLRNQPQHFGDGTRLSIL.

V gene TRBV5-4 combines with J gene TRBJ2-5; unclear D gene. Germline CDR1 SGHNT, CDR2 YYREEE (reference sequence). Trimming pared 3 bases from V and 1 base from J, leaving 4 bases between. The CDR3 is 12 residues long. The CDR3 region has the DNA TGTGCCAGCAGCTCCGGCCAAGAGACCCAGTACTTC. Protein sequence: CASSSGQETQYF.

This clone appeared once. The J gene is TRBJ2-3, the V gene TRBV10-3, with a tentative D call TRBD2 (6 bases). Trimming removed 2 bases at V and 10 bases at J, with 16 bases between. Germline V gene data show CDR1 as ENHRY and CDR2 as SYGVKD. The CDR3 covers 14 residues. For the CDR3, the DNA is TGTGCCATCAGTGAGATGGAGGCGGGGAGAGCGCAGTATTTT. Encoded protein: CAISEMEAGRAQYF.

This chain connects TRBV6-1 to TRBJ2-2, with D tentatively TRBD1 (5 bases). The germline V gene has CDR1 MNHNS and CDR2 SASEGT. The CDR3 runs 14 residues. Trimming removed 2 bases at V and 2 bases at J, with 6 bases between. CDR3 nucleotides: TGTGCCAGCAGTGAACAGGGAAACACCGGGGAGCTGTTTTTT. Its protein is CASSEQGNTGELFF.

This chain joins TRBV6-1 and TRBJ1-4, with 12 bases fitting TRBD1. The CDR3 has 14 residues. V shed 7 bases, J shed 8 bases, and the junction held 5 bases outside the gene matches. Germline V gene sequence: CDR1 MNHNS, CDR2 SASEGT. The CDR3 nucleotides are TGTGCCAGCACTAGGGACAGGGGGCTGGAAAAACTGTTTTTT. This gives the protein CASTRDRGLEKLFF.

To note about this clone: The sample contains more than one DNA sequence encoding this CDR3. This chain uses TRBV28 with TRBJ2-3, with TRBD1 identical over 7 bases. The CDR3 spans 14 residues. In germline, CDR1 is MDHEN, CDR2 SYDVKM. V lost 6 bases and J lost 6; bases outside the gene matches: 9. The CDR3 loop reads CASRPGQRVDTQYF. DNA for the CDR3: TGTGCCAGCAGGCCGGGACAGAGGGTGGATACGCAGTATTTT.

This chain links TRBV5-6 with TRBJ1-1, with a tentative D call TRBD1 (5 bases). Trimming took off 4 bases at V and 6 bases at J, with 10 bases between the two ends. CDR3 size: 12 residues. The germline CDR1 and CDR2 sequences are SGHDT and YYEEEE. The CDR3 nucleotides are TGTGCCAGCAGCCCAGGACAAGCTGAAGCTTTCTTT. As protein: CASSPGQAEAFF. Full variable domain (remainder filled in from reference TRBV5-6 and TRBJ1-1): DAGVTQSPTHLIKTRGQQVTLRCSPKSGHDTVSWYQQALGQGPQFIFQYYEEEERQRGNFPDRFSGHQFPNYSSELNVNALLLGDSALYLCASSPGQAEAFFGQGTRLTVV.

The chain links TRBV27 to TRBJ2-2; tentative D call: TRBD1 (6 bases). The CDR3 is made up of 14 amino acids. Trimming pared 6 bases from V and 6 bases from J, leaving 14 bases between. Looked up from germline, CDR1 is MNHEY and CDR2 is SMNVEV (reference sequence). The CDR3 here is CASSRTGSPGELFF. Written as DNA, the CDR3 is TGTGCCAGCAGCAGAACAGGGAGCCCCGGGGAGCTGTTTTTT.